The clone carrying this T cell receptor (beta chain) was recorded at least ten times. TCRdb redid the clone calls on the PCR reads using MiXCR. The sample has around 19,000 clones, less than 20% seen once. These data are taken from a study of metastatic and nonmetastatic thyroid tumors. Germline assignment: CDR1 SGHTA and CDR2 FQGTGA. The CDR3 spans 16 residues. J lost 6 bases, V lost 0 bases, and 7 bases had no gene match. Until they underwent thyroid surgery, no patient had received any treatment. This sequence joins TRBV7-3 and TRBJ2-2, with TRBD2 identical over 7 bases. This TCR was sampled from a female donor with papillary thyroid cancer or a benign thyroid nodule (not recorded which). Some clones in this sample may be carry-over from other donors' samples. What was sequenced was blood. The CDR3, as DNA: TGTGCCAGCAGCTTAACTCGGACTAGTATATCCGGGGAGCTGTTTTTT. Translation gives CASSLTRTSISGELFF.